The 31 T cell receptor beta chains below come from one sample, sequenced in a study of T cell repertoires in cytomegalovirus infection. MiXCR, run by TCRdb on the reads, gives a single entry per CDR3 protein. In the table there are about 530,000 distinct CDR3 sequences, around 27% of which are singletons. Specimen: PBMCs. These receptors were obtained from a human donor in good health (CMV status not recorded). Some clones in this sample may be carry-over from other donors' samples.

This clonotype showed up many times. The V call is TRBV19, the J call TRBJ1-2, with D unclear. Trimming removed 0 bases at V and 0 bases at J, with 5 bases between. The CDR3 covers 14 residues. Looked up from germline, CDR1 is LNHDA and CDR2 is SQIVND (reference sequence). CDR3 sequence (DNA): TGTGCCAGTAGTATAGACAGAGCTAACTATGGCTACACCTTC. It is translated as CASSIDRANYGYTF.

This clonotype was seen only a few times. CDR3 in amino acids: CASSSRTGGNEKLFF. The CDR3, as DNA: TGTGCCAGCAGTTCACGGACAGGGGGAAATGAAAAACTGTTTTTT. This chain uses TRBV6-2 or TRBV6-3 with TRBJ1-4; 10 bases map to TRBD1. From germline, CDR1 is MNHEY and CDR2 SVGEGT. This CDR3 is built from 15 residues. Trimming at V came to 4 bases and at J to 5 bases, leaving 4 bases not matched to a gene.

This clonotype was detected only a few times. This chain links TRBV7-9 with TRBJ2-6; D gene ambiguous. Trimming removed 5 bases from V and 4 bases from J, with 12 bases in between. CDR1 and CDR2 (germline): SEHNR, FQNEAQ (reference sequence). The CDR3 runs 15 residues. As DNA, the CDR3 is TGTGCCAGCAGCCCGAAAGGGCCCGGGGCCAACGTCCTGACTTTC. Translating gives CASSPKGPGANVLTF.

The table lists this clonotype with many counts. V and J are TRBV7-2 and TRBJ2-5; 7 positions agree with TRBD1. Trimming removed 5 bases from V and 5 bases from J; junction bases left unmatched: 8. Germline V gene lookup returns CDR1 SGHTA and CDR2 FQGNSA. The CDR3 consists of 14 residues. In nucleotides, the CDR3 is TGTGCCAGCAGCGGGAGAGGGGGCGTTGAGACCCAGTACTTC. It translates to CASSGRGGVETQYF.

The rearrangement links TRBV7-9 to TRBJ1-1; D ambiguous. Per germline, CDR1 SEHNR and CDR2 FQNEAQ (reference sequence). The CDR3 length is 14 residues. Trimming pared 5 bases from V and 1 base from J, leaving 11 bases between. CDR3 bases: TGTGCCAGCAGCCTCAAGGGAGGGAACACTGAAGCTTTCTTT. This translates into CASSLKGGNTEAFF.

This clonotype was seen only a few times. The chain joins TRBV14 to TRBJ2-3, with D perhaps matching TRBD2 (5 bases). The germline V gene has CDR1 SGHDN and CDR2 FVKESK. V dropped 1 base and J dropped 0 bases, with 11 bases sitting between them. The CDR3 extends over 16 amino acids. The CDR3 DNA reads as TGTGCCAGCAGCCAAGGAACTAGATCTAGCACAGATACGCAGTATTTT. Protein product: CASSQGTRSSTDTQYF.

This clonotype was seen many times. J is TRBJ1-2 and V is TRBV7-2, with a possible D match to TRBD1 (5 bases). Germline V gene data show CDR1 as SGHTA and CDR2 as FQGNSA. Trimming shortened V by 5 bases and J by 1 base, and 11 bases separated the two germline ends. The CDR3 runs to 14 residues. CDR3 coding DNA: TGTGCCAGCAGCCCTGGGACGCTTAACTATGGCTACACCTTC. The encoded protein is CASSPGTLNYGYTF.

This clonotype came up many times. The J gene is TRBJ2-5, the V gene TRBV7-2, with 7 bases aligning to TRBD1. CDR1 SGHTA and CDR2 FQGNSA come from the germline V gene. V gave up 6 bases and J gave up 0 bases; unmatched junction bases: 7. CDR3 size: 15 residues. The CDR3 is CASRRPGQYQETQYF. In DNA, the CDR3 is TGTGCCAGCAGACGACCGGGACAGTACCAAGAGACCCAGTACTTC. The variable domain in full, completed from reference TRBV7-2 and TRBJ2-5, reads GAGVSQSPSNKVTEKGKDVELRCDPISGHTALYWYRQSLGQGLEFLIYFQGNSAPDKSGLPSDRFSAERTGGSVSTLTIQRTQQEDSAVYLCASRRPGQYQETQYFGPGTRLLVL.

This clonotype was counted a few times. This chain links TRBV20-1 with TRBJ1-5; TRBD1 matches 7 bases. Germline CDR1 DFQATT, CDR2 SNEGSKA (reference sequence). V was pared by 4 bases and J by 4 bases, with 7 bases of the junction left unmatched. The CDR3 has 14 residues. CDR3 bases: TGCAGTGCTACGAAGGGGGCGCCGAATCAGCCCCAGCATTTT. This gives the protein CSATKGAPNQPQHF.

CDR3 bases: TGCGCCAGCAGCCAGGGACTAGCGGGCTCCCCCCATGAGCAGTTCTTC. It translates to CASSQGLAGSPHEQFF. The V gene is TRBV4-3, the J gene TRBJ2-1, with 12 bases matching TRBD2. V shed 3 bases and J 8 bases; nucleotides not matched to a gene: 8. Germline V gene data show CDR1 as LGHNA and CDR2 as YSLEER. The CDR3 is 16 residues long.

This clonotype has a handful of counts. V is TRBV28 and J is TRBJ2-6; 10 nucleotides align to TRBD1. V was pared by 6 bases and J by 0 bases, with 5 bases of the junction left unmatched. This CDR3 comprises 17 residues. The germline V gene encodes CDR1 MDHEN and CDR2 SYDVKM. CDR3 DNA sequence: TGTGCCAGCAGGTGGACAGGGGGTTCCTCTGGGGCCAACGTCCTGACTTTC. Translated, it gives CASRWTGGSSGANVLTF. The full variable domain, rest sourced from reference TRBV28 and TRBJ2-6, is DVKVTQSSRYLVKRTGEKVFLECVQDMDHENMFWYRQDPGLGLRLIYFSYDVKMKEKGDIPEGYSVSREKKERFSLILESASTNQTSMYLCASRWTGGSSGANVLTFGAGSRLTVL.

V gene TRBV7-2 combines with J gene TRBJ1-3; TRBD1 aligns across 9 bases. The length of the CDR3 is 19 residues. CDR1 is SGHTA and CDR2 is FQGNSA in the germline V gene. J gave up 0 bases and V 5 bases, and 14 bases lay outside the gene matches. CDR3 in amino acids: CASSRTSGTGLISGNTIYF. In nucleotides, the CDR3 is TGTGCCAGCAGCAGAACTTCCGGGACAGGGCTTATCTCTGGAAACACCATATATTTT.

This chain links TRBV7-3 with TRBJ2-1, with D unclear. The length of the CDR3 is 14 residues. The V gene's germline CDR1 is SGHTA and CDR2 FQGTGA. Trimming cost V 6 bases and J 10 bases, with 19 bases left between them. CDR3 amino acids: CASRGAGPSEEQFF. In DNA, the CDR3 is TGTGCCAGCAGGGGCGCCGGTCCAAGTGAGGAGCAGTTCTTC. The full variable domain, rest sourced from reference TRBV7-3 and TRBJ2-1, is GAGVSQTPSNKVTEKGKYVELRCDPISGHTALYWYRQSLGQGPEFLIYFQGTGAADDSGLPNDRFFAVRPEGSVSTLKIQRTERGDSAVYLCASRGAGPSEEQFFGPGTRLTVL.

The rearrangement joins TRBV7-2 to TRBJ2-3; D is undetermined. Per the germline V gene, CDR1 is SGHTA and CDR2 is FQGNSA. Between the trimmed V and J ends, which lost 1 base and 2 bases, there was a span of 10 bases. The CDR3 extends over 15 amino acids. The CDR3 sequence: CASSLDFTTTDTQYF. DNA of the CDR3: TGTGCCAGCAGCTTAGACTTTACCACCACAGATACGCAGTATTTT. The complete variable domain, with remaining parts taken from reference TRBV7-2 and TRBJ2-3, reads GAGVSQSPSNKVTEKGKDVELRCDPISGHTALYWYRQSLGQGLEFLIYFQGNSAPDKSGLPSDRFSAERTGGSVSTLTIQRTQQEDSAVYLCASSLDFTTTDTQYFGPGTRLTVL.

Here the CDR3 reads CASSLGGTNTGELFF. The CDR3 DNA sequence: TGTGCCAGCAGTTTGGGGGGGACGAACACCGGGGAGCTGTTTTTT. The chain recombines TRBV12-3 or TRBV12-4 with TRBJ2-2; 7 bases agree with TRBD2. V trimming: 3 bases; J trimming: 0 bases; junction bases outside the gene matches: 1. This CDR3 has 15 amino acids.

This clonotype was counted at least ten times. The chain has TRBV7-2 and TRBJ2-1; D is unclear. This CDR3 contains 12 residues. With 3 bases removed from V and 7 bases from J, the gap between germline ends came to 7 bases. Germline CDR1 reads SGHTA; CDR2 reads FQGNSA. This CDR3 reads CASSFYMNEQFF. The DNA for the CDR3 is TGTGCCAGCAGCTTCTATATGAATGAGCAGTTCTTC.

A few counts support this clonotype. The chain is built from TRBV7-9 and TRBJ2-7; D not resolved. Germline CDR1 is SEHNR and CDR2 is FQNEAQ (reference sequence). V dropped 6 bases and J dropped 2 bases, with 8 bases sitting between them. CDR3 length: 12 residues. The CDR3 region is CASSTLTYEQYF. The CDR3 nucleotides are TGTGCCAGCAGTACGTTGACCTACGAGCAGTACTTC.

This clonotype was seen many times. This chain links TRBV7-2 with TRBJ1-2; no reliable D call. CDR1 is SGHTA and CDR2 is FQGNSA in the germline V gene. The CDR3 has 12 amino acids. Trimming removed 4 bases at V and 6 bases at J, with 9 bases between. The chain's CDR3 is CASSWTVDGYTF. The DNA of the CDR3 is TGTGCCAGCAGCTGGACGGTGGATGGCTACACCTTC.

V is TRBV6-2 or TRBV6-3 and J is TRBJ1-1; 8 bases are shared with TRBD1. The V segment lost 4 bases and the J segment 10 bases; nucleotides outside the gene matches: 11. The CDR3 contains 14 residues. The germline CDR1 and CDR2 sequences are MNHEY and SVGEGT. The CDR3 region is CASSLDRATLGAFF. As DNA, the CDR3 is TGTGCCAGCAGTTTGGACAGGGCCACCCTCGGAGCTTTCTTT.

This clonotype turned up a few times. The CDR3 spells CASSESGGPNEQFF. The CDR3 bases are TGTGCCAGCAGTGAATCGGGCGGGCCCAATGAGCAGTTCTTC. This chain links TRBV6-1 with TRBJ2-1, with D perhaps TRBD2 (5 bases). Trimming removed 2 bases at V and 6 bases at J, with 11 bases between. The CDR3 consists of 14 residues. Germline CDR1 is MNHNS and CDR2 is SASEGT.

This clonotype was counted between two and nine times. The V gene is TRBV20-1, the J gene TRBJ2-5; D ambiguous. With 0 bases removed from V and 4 bases from J, the gap between germline ends came to 9 bases. Germline V gene sequence: CDR1 DFQATT, CDR2 SNEGSKA (reference sequence). The CDR3 totals 13 residues. CDR3 in amino acids: CSARDSRGETQYF. CDR3 nucleotide sequence: TGCAGTGCTAGAGATTCGCGTGGAGAGACCCAGTACTTC.

This clonotype came up a few times. The chain links TRBV12-3 or TRBV12-4 to TRBJ2-1, with 11 bases aligning to TRBD2. Unmatched junction bases numbered 13, after V lost 4 bases and J lost 8 bases. The CDR3 is 17 residues long. CDR3 residues: CASSSPQLAGVGDEQFF. CDR3 coding DNA: TGTGCCAGCAGTTCCCCCCAACTAGCGGGAGTAGGTGATGAGCAGTTCTTC.

DNA for the CDR3: TGTGCCAGCAGTACGCCGACAGGGAGCACAGATACGCAGTATTTT. Its translation is CASSTPTGSTDTQYF. This chain connects TRBV27 to TRBJ2-3; 7 bases map to TRBD1. In germline, CDR1 is MNHEY, CDR2 SMNVEV (reference sequence). There are 15 residues in the CDR3. V trimming: 5 bases; J trimming: 0 bases; junction bases outside the gene matches: 5.

The CDR3 loop is CASSRPLGLGDGTEAFF. In DNA, the CDR3 is TGTGCCAGCAGTCGCCCGCTGGGCTTGGGGGACGGCACTGAAGCTTTCTTT. The J gene is TRBJ1-1, the V gene TRBV6-6; possibly TRBD1 for D (5 bases). The length of the CDR3 is 17 residues. Germline CDR1 MNHNY, CDR2 SVGAGI (reference sequence). V gave up 5 bases and J gave up 4 bases, with 23 bases separating them.

This clonotype was counted only a few times. This CDR3 is CASSLRWGQETQYF. DNA for the CDR3: TGTGCCAGCAGCTTACGATGGGGGCAAGAGACCCAGTACTTC. This chain joins TRBV11-2 and TRBJ2-5, with D possibly being TRBD1 or TRBD2 (5 bases each). Germline CDR1 SGHAT, CDR2 FQNNGV. V was pared by 2 bases and J by 2 bases, with 9 bases between. This CDR3 has 14 amino acids.

This sequence joins TRBV19 and TRBJ2-5; 9 bases line up with TRBD1. The CDR3 loop spans 13 amino acids. Germline V lookup: CDR1 LNHDA, CDR2 SQIVND (reference sequence). With 5 bases clipped from V and 9 bases from J, the junction kept 7 bases outside the gene matches. CDR3 protein: CASSFGRDRAQYF. The CDR3 DNA follows: TGTGCCAGTAGTTTTGGCCGGGACAGGGCCCAGTACTTC.

V is TRBV11-2 and J is TRBJ2-3; tentative D call: TRBD1 (5 bases). The CDR3 contains 14 residues. With 5 bases removed from V and 6 bases from J, the gap between germline ends came to 15 bases. The germline V gene has CDR1 SGHAT and CDR2 FQNNGV. CDR3 sequence (DNA): TGTGCCAGCAGCCCCCGACAGTCCCAGGATACGCAGTATTTT. Translating gives CASSPRQSQDTQYF.

V is TRBV14 and J is TRBJ2-6; D possibly corresponds to TRBD1 (5 bases). The CDR3 spans 17 residues. Per the germline V gene, CDR1 is SGHDN and CDR2 is FVKESK. V was cut by 5 bases and J by 0 bases, with 14 bases left in between. The CDR3 reads CASSEPGQPSGANVLTF. The CDR3 DNA follows: TGTGCCAGCAGCGAACCTGGACAACCCTCTGGGGCCAACGTCCTGACTTTC.

This clonotype appeared many times. The chain uses TRBV29-1 and TRBJ1-2; D call uncertain. Deletions cut 5 bases from V and 6 bases from J, with 13 bases between. Germline V gene lookup returns CDR1 SQVTM and CDR2 ANQGSEA. This CDR3 has 12 residues. The CDR3 region has the DNA TGCAGCGTTTTGGGTTACGTGAATGGCTACACCTTC. Protein: CSVLGYVNGYTF.

This chain connects TRBV6-1 to TRBJ1-2; 7 bases are a match to TRBD1. This CDR3 has 13 amino acids. Germline V lookup: CDR1 MNHNS, CDR2 SASEGT. V shed 2 bases and J 4 bases; nucleotides not matched to a gene: 1. The CDR3 loop reads CASSETGAYGYTF. In DNA form, the CDR3 reads TGTGCCAGCAGTGAAACAGGGGCCTATGGCTACACCTTC.

This clonotype was seen repeatedly, ten times or more. The V and J genes are TRBV7-2 and TRBJ2-1, with D uncertain. Trimming took off 0 bases at V and 1 base at J, with 13 bases between the two ends. Looked up from germline, CDR1 is SGHTA and CDR2 is FQGNSA. The CDR3 has 17 amino acids. The CDR3 DNA reads as TGTGCCAGCAGCTTAGCGCAACAGTGGTATTCCTACAATGAGCAGTTCTTC. Amino acid sequence: CASSLAQQWYSYNEQFF.